This TCR beta chain is from a study of patients and donors after allogeneic stem cell transplantation. This clonotype was seen many times. The CDR3 is 14 amino acids. The V and J ends lost 3 bases and 5 bases, in that order; junction bases with no gene match: 4. Looked up from germline, CDR1 is LGHDT and CDR2 is YNNKEL (reference sequence). In TCRdb, the RT-PCR reads were re-called with MiXCR into one record per CDR3 protein. Of about 160,000 distinct CDR3 sequences in the sample, about 24% were seen once. This receptor was taken from a human donor who was either an allogeneic HSCT recipient or a stem cell or donor lymphocyte infusion donor (not recorded which). It is not recorded whose cells these are; they may come from a transplant donor. This sequence joins TRBV3-1 and TRBJ1-2; 9 bases match TRBD1. Source material: blood, either unsorted or a sorted T cell fraction (not recorded which). The CDR3 DNA is TGTGCCAGCAGCCAGGACAGGGGTGGATATGGCTACACCTTC. It specifies CASSQDRGGYGYTF.